Listed below are T cell receptor beta chains from one sample, sequenced in a study of patients and donors after allogeneic stem cell transplantation. TCRdb re-called the RT-PCR reads through MiXCR, storing one row per CDR3 protein. There are 150,000 to 200,000 distinct CDR3 sequences in the sample; about 32% occur only once, and 3.2% lies in the top ten. The sequencing input was blood, either unsorted or a sorted T cell fraction (not recorded which). Every receptor here comes from a human donor who was either an allogeneic HSCT recipient or a stem cell or donor lymphocyte infusion donor (not recorded which). It is not recorded whose cells these are; they may come from a transplant donor. Each CDR3 is given with its conserved first and last residue. D genes are given only for firm matches. Clone size is shown for a subset of rows, as once, few, many or a class of expanded clone.

d_call | j_call | clone_size | v_call | cdr3_aa | cdr3_nt
. | TRBJ1-5 | . | TRBV29-1 | CSSPPGGYSNQPQHF | TGCAGCTCGCCTCCAGGCGGCTATAGCAATCAGCCCCAGCATTTT
TRBD2 | TRBJ2-1 | . | TRBV27 | CASHPIGTTHVNEQFF | TGTGCCAGCCACCCTATCGGGACTACCCACGTCAATGAGCAGTTCTTC
. | TRBJ2-4 | . | TRBV6-5 | CASSTGSNIQYF | TGTGCCAGCAGTACAGGGAGCAACATTCAGTACTTC
. | TRBJ1-1 | few | TRBV7-9 | CASSLWGFLDTEAFF | TGTGCCAGCAGCTTATGGGGATTCCTAGACACTGAAGCTTTCTTT
. | TRBJ1-5 | . | TRBV15 | CATSRDGGAGNQPQHF | TGTGCCACCAGCAGAGATGGGGGAGCGGGGAATCAGCCCCAGCATTTT
TRBD1 | TRBJ1-2 | many | TRBV12-3/TRBV12-4 | CASLQGASYGYTF | TGTGCCAGCCTACAGGGGGCGAGCTATGGCTACACCTTC
. | TRBJ2-7 | . | TRBV3-1 | CASSHLGTYEQYF | TGTGCCAGCAGCCATCTGGGGACCTACGAGCAGTACTTC
. | TRBJ1-1 | many | TRBV12-3/TRBV12-4 | CASSLVGGNTEAFF | TGTGCCAGCAGTTTAGTGGGGGGGAACACTGAAGCTTTCTTT
. | TRBJ1-4 | once | TRBV7-2 | CASSSSGGGEKLFF | TGTGCCAGCAGCTCCTCGGGGGGTGGCGAAAAACTGTTTTTT
TRBD1 | TRBJ1-2 | many | TRBV6-5 | CASSMDRERYGYTF | TGTGCCAGCAGCATGGACAGGGAGAGGTATGGCTACACCTTC
. | TRBJ2-1 | . | TRBV28 | CASRDPAVFEQFF | TGTGCCAGCAGAGACCCAGCCGTGTTTGAGCAGTTCTTC
TRBD1 | TRBJ2-3 | . | TRBV5-1 | CASSLMGQSTDTQYF | TGCGCCAGCAGCTTGATGGGACAGAGCACAGATACGCAGTATTTT
TRBD2 | TRBJ2-1 | . | TRBV6-5 | CASSYFSGSYNEQFF | TGTGCCAGCAGTTACTTTAGCGGGTCCTACAATGAGCAGTTCTTC
. | TRBJ1-5 | few | TRBV4-1 | CASSQEGIYSNQPQHF | TGCGCCAGCAGCCAGGAAGGGATTTATAGCAATCAGCCCCAGCATTTT
. | TRBJ2-2 | . | TRBV12-3/TRBV12-4 | CASSLARLASNTGELFF | TGTGCCAGCAGTTTAGCGAGGCTAGCATCGAACACCGGGGAGCTGTTTTTT
TRBD1 | TRBJ2-7 | few | TRBV6-5 | CASSYSPGQGGEQYF | TGTGCCAGCAGTTACTCGCCGGGACAGGGTGGAGAGCAGTACTTC
. | TRBJ2-7 | few | TRBV4-3 | CASSQARYYEQYF | TGCGCCAGCAGCCAAGCACGGTACTACGAGCAGTACTTC
. | TRBJ2-3 | . | TRBV2 | CASNSQGYTDTQYF | TGTGCCAGCAACAGCCAGGGGTACACAGATACGCAGTATTTT
TRBD2 | TRBJ2-1 | . | TRBV14 | CASSVPSGSVDEQFF | TGTGCCAGCAGCGTACCTAGCGGGAGTGTCGATGAGCAGTTCTTC
. | TRBJ1-2 | few | TRBV29-1 | CSVVRSSSYGYTF | TGCAGCGTTGTCCGCTCATCTTCTTATGGCTACACCTTC
. | TRBJ1-5 | . | TRBV7-6 | CASSRMGDQPQHF | TGTGCCAGCAGTAGGATGGGGGATCAGCCCCAGCATTTT
. | TRBJ1-2 | . | TRBV20-1 | CSASFRFNYGYTF | TGCAGTGCTAGTTTCAGATTTAACTATGGCTACACCTTC
. | TRBJ1-6 | many | TRBV6-6 | CVARVRENSPLHF | TGTGTCGCCAGAGTAAGGGAGAATTCACCCCTCCACTTT
TRBD1 | TRBJ1-2 | few | TRBV6-5 | CASRTSGQAFNYGYTF | TGTGCCAGCAGGACATCCGGACAGGCGTTTAACTATGGCTACACCTTC
. | TRBJ2-1 | . | TRBV25-1 | CASSEWLSRSKFSNEQFF | TGTGCCAGCAGTGAGTGGTTGTCTAGATCTAAATTTAGCAATGAGCAGTTCTTC
. | TRBJ2-6 | . | TRBV11-2 | CASSFPPAGANVLTF | TGTGCCAGCAGCTTTCCCCCCGCTGGGGCCAACGTCCTGACTTTC
. | TRBJ2-7 | many | TRBV3-1 | CASSQGYEQYF | TGTGCCAGCAGCCAAGGCTACGAGCAGTACTTC
. | TRBJ1-5 | few | TRBV12-3/TRBV12-4 | CASSPTLGDQPQHF | TGTGCCAGCAGTCCCACCTTGGGGGATCAGCCCCAGCATTTT
TRBD1 | TRBJ1-5 | . | TRBV4-3 | CASSPGVGDRGQPQHF | TGCGCCAGCAGCCCCGGAGTGGGGGACAGGGGCCAGCCCCAGCATTTT
TRBD2 | TRBJ2-7 | . | TRBV4-2 | CASSQDPAAGVYEQYF | TGTGCCAGCAGCCAAGATCCCGCTGCGGGAGTTTACGAGCAGTACTTC
. | TRBJ2-3 | . | TRBV10-3 | CAISEVADTQYF | TGTGCCATCAGTGAGGTGGCAGATACGCAGTATTTT
. | TRBJ1-2 | many | TRBV12-3/TRBV12-4 | CASSQDSSERYTF | TGTGCCAGCAGTCAGGACAGTTCAGAACGCTACACCTTC
. | TRBJ1-1 | . | TRBV18 | CASSPNRENTEAFF | TGTGCCAGCTCACCCAACAGGGAGAACACTGAAGCTTTCTTT
. | TRBJ1-4 | . | TRBV20-1 | CSARDGATNEKLFF | TGCAGTGCTAGAGACGGAGCAACTAATGAAAAACTGTTTTTT
. | TRBJ2-7 | once | TRBV29-1 | CSVEEYKPGEGEQYF | TGCAGCGTTGAAGAATACAAACCCGGTGAAGGGGAGCAGTACTTC
. | TRBJ2-1 | few | TRBV6-2/TRBV6-3 | CASRNPYNEQFF | TGTGCCAGCAGGAACCCATACAATGAGCAGTTCTTC
TRBD2 | TRBJ2-7 | few | TRBV29-1 | CSVALSSGTYEQYF | TGCAGCGTTGCCTTATCTAGCGGGACATACGAGCAGTACTTC
. | TRBJ1-2 | few | TRBV10-2 | CASRDQQGNYGYTF | TGCGCCAGCAGGGATCAGCAGGGGAACTATGGCTACACCTTC
. | TRBJ2-7 | few | TRBV6-6 | CASSPFLGSYEQYF | TGTGCCAGCAGCCCCTTCTTAGGGTCCTACGAGCAGTACTTC
TRBD1 | TRBJ1-1 | many | TRBV10-3 | CATGGTAEAFF | TGTGCCACCGGAGGGACAGCTGAAGCTTTCTTT